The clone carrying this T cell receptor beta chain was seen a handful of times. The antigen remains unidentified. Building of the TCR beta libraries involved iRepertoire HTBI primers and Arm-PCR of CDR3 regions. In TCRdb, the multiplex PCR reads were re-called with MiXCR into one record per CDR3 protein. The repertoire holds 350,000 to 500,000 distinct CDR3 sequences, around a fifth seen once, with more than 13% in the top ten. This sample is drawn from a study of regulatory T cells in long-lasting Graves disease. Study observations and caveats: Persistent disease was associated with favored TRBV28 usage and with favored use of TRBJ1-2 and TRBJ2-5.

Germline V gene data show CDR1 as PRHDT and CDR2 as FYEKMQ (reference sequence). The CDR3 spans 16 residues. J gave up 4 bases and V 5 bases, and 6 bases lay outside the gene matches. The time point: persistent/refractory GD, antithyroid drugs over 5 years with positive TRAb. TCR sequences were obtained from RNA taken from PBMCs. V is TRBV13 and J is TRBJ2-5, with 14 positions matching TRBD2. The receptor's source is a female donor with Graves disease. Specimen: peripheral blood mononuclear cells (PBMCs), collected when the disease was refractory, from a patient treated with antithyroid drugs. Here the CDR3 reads CASSPGTSGRRETQYF. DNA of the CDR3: TGTGCCAGCAGCCCAGGGACTAGCGGGAGACGAGAGACCCAGTACTTC.